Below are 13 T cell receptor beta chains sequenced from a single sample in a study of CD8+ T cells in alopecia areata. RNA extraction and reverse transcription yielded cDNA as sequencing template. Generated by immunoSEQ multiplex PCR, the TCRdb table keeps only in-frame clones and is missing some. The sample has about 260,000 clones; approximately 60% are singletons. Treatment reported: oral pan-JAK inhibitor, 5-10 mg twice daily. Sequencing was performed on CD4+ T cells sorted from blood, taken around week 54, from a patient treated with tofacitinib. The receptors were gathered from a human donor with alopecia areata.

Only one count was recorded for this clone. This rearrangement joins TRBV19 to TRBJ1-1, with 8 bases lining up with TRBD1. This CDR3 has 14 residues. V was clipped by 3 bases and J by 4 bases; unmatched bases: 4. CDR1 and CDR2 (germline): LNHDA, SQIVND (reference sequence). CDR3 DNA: TGTGCCAGTAGTATGGACAGGGAGGGCACTGAAGCTTTCTTT. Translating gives CASSMDREGTEAFF.

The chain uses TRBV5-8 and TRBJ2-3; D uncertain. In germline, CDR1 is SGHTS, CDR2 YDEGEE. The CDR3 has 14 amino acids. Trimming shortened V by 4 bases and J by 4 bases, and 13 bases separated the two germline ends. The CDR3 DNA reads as TGTGCCAGCAGCCTTAACAGCTACCCAGATACGCAGTATTTT. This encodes CASSLNSYPDTQYF.

The CDR3 sequence is CASSPTGTSGATDTQYF. CDR3 DNA sequence: TGTGCCAGCAGCCCCACCGGGACTAGCGGGGCCACAGATACGCAGTATTTT. This rearrangement joins TRBV9 to TRBJ2-3, with 13 bases matching TRBD2. The CDR3 has 17 amino acids. V gave up 4 bases and J gave up 2 bases; unmatched junction bases: 7. CDR1 and CDR2 (germline): SGDLS, YYNGEE.

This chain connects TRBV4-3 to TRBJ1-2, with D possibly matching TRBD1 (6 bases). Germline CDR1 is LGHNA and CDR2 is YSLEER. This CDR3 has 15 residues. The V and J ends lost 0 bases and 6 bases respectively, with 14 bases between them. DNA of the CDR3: TGCGCCAGCAGCCAAGACACCTACAGGGATGATGGCTACACCTTC. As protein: CASSQDTYRDDGYTF.

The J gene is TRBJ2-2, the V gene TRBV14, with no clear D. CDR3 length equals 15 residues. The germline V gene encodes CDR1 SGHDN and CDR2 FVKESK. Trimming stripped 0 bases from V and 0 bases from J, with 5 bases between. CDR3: CASSQEHTNTGELFF. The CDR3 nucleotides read TGTGCCAGCAGCCAAGAACACACGAACACCGGGGAGCTGTTTTTT.

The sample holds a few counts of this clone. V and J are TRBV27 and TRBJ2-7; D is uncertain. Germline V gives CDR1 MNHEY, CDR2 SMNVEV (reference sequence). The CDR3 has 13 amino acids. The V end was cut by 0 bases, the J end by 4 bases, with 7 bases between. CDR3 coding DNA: TGTGCCAGCAGTTTATCGTCAGTTTACGAGCAGTACTTC. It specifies CASSLSSVYEQYF.

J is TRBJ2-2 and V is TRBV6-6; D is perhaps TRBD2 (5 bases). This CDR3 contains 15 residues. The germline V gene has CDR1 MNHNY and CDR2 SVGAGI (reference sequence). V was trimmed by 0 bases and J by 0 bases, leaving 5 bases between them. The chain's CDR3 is CASSYSTTNTGELFF. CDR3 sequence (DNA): TGTGCCAGCAGTTACTCGACTACGAACACCGGGGAGCTGTTTTTT.

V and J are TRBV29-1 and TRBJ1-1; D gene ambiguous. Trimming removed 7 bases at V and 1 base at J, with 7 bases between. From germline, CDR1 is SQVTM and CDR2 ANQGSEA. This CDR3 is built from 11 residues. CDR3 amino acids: CSAQTNTEAFF. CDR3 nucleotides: TGCAGCGCACAGACGAACACTGAAGCTTTCTTT.

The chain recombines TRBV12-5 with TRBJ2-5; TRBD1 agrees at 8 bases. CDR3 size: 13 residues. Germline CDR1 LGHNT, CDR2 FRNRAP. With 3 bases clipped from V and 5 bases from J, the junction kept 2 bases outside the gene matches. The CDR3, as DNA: TGTGCTAGTGGTTTCAGGGGGCTGGAGACCCAGTACTTC. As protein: CASGFRGLETQYF. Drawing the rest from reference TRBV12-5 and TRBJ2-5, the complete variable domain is DARVTQTPRHKVTEMGQEVTMRCQPILGHNTVFWYRQTMMQGLELLAYFRNRAPLDDSGMPKDRFSAEMPDATLATLKIQPSEPRDSAVYFCASGFRGLETQYFGPGTRLLVL.

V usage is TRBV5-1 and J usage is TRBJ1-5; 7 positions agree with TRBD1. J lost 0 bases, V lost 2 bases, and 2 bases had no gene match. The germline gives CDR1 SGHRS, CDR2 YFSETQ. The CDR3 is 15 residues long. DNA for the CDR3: TGCGCCAGCAGCTTACAGGGGAATAGCAATCAGCCCCAGCATTTT. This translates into CASSLQGNSNQPQHF.

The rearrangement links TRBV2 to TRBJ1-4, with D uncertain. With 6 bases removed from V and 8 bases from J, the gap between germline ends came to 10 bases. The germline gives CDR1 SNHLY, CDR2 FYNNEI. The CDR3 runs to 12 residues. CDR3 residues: CASRQVPEKLFF. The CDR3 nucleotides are TGTGCCAGCAGGCAGGTGCCGGAAAAACTGTTTTTT. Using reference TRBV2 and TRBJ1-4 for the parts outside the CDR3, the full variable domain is EPEVTQTPSHQVTQMGQEVILRCVPISNHLYFYWYRQILGQKVEFLVSFYNNEISEKSEIFDDQFSVERPDGSNFTLKIRSTKLEDSAMYFCASRQVPEKLFFGSGTQLSVL.

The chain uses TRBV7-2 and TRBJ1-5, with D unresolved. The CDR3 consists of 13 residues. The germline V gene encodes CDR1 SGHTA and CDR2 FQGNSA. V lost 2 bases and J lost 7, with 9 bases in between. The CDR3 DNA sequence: TGTGCCAGCAGCTTAAACAGCTACCAGCCCCAGCATTTT. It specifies CASSLNSYQPQHF.

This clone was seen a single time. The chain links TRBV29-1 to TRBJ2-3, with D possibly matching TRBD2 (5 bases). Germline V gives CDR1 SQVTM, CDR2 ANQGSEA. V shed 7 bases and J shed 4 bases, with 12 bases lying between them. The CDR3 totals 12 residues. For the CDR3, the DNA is TGCAGCGCTCAGGACTCCTCAGATACGCAGTATTTT. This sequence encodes CSAQDSSDTQYF.